The rows below give T cell receptor beta chains drawn from one sample of a study of blood T cell repertoires in COVID-19. Sequencing was performed with immunoSEQ multiplex PCR; in TCRdb, only in-frame clones are kept and a portion is missing. The table records about 180,000 clones, about 80% of them present only once. Sequenced input: PBMCs or T cells enriched from blood (not recorded which). The receptors were gathered from a man in his sixties who had been exposed to COVID-19. CDR3s leave out the opening cysteine and the closing phenylalanine or tryptophan.

ASSQDRGTGHNQPQH | TRBJ1-5 | TRBV4-1
ASSPADRGSSNTEAF | TRBJ1-1 | TRBV23-1
ASSRRTGIETQY | TRBJ2-5 | TRBV3-1/TRBV3-2
ASSRTATSYEQY | TRBJ2-7 | TRBV6-5
ASSQTGGDQPQH | TRBJ1-5 | TRBV27
ASSRTGGGDTGELF | TRBJ2-2 | TRBV5-5
ASSEASHQPQH | TRBJ1-5 | TRBV6-1
ASSWTGNKLYEQY | TRBJ2-7 | TRBV28
ASSLAGTGETQY | TRBJ2-5 | TRBV5-1
ASSFPGLAAHEQY | TRBJ2-7 | TRBV7-2
ASSIVGTGNFYEQY | TRBJ2-7 | TRBV19
ASSEPGRNQPQH | TRBJ1-5 | TRBV25-1
ASSLGTGIQRWH | TRBJ1-5 | TRBV6-2/TRBV6-3
ASSLVGGVSTDTQY | TRBJ2-3 | TRBV7-2
ASSPGDRADYGYT | TRBJ1-2 | TRBV11-1
ASSYPAAGEAF | TRBJ1-1 | TRBV6-6
ASSSRTSGSPYEQY | TRBJ2-7 | TRBV7-2
ASSVAQGYEQY | TRBJ2-7 | TRBV9
AISARLADGADTQY | TRBJ2-3 | TRBV10-3
ASSSGQINEKLF | TRBJ1-4 | TRBV5-4
ASSLPGQANNSPLH | TRBJ1-6 | TRBV7-9
SASQTSGRADEQF | TRBJ2-1 | TRBV20-1
ASTDSVGTEAF | TRBJ1-1 | TRBV19
ASTGMVPRSHRQQGLCCRQF | TRBJ2-1 | TRBV2
AWSVLELAGGYEQF | TRBJ2-1 | TRBV30